This T cell receptor beta chain is from a study of blood T cell repertoires in COVID-19. Method: immunoSEQ multiplex PCR; TCRdb's copy keeps in-frame clones and lacks some. The sample consists of some 400,000 clones, around 84% of them appearing once. Trimming cost V 5 bases and J 5 bases; bases outside gene matches: 4. The CDR3 has 13 amino acids. Per the germline V gene, CDR1 is SQVTM and CDR2 is ANQGSEA. The TCR sequence derives from a human donor with acute or convalescent COVID-19. The donor label of this sample is uncertain. The rearrangement uses TRBV29-1 and TRBJ2-1, with TRBD2 identical over 9 bases. Sequencing used peripheral blood. The CDR3 loop reads CSVSGGRHNEQFF. The CDR3 DNA reads TGCAGCGTTAGCGGGGGGCGTCACAATGAGCAGTTCTTC.